This TCR beta chain appears in the sequencing data of a study of shared clonotypes between healthy human individuals. This CDR3 comprises 14 residues. V lost 6 bases and J lost 5, with 14 bases in between. Looked up from germline, CDR1 is LNHDA and CDR2 is SQIVND (reference sequence). Study outcomes and limitations: Naive CD4 clonotype sharing across a handful of donors was 4.5% to 6%.

An approximately 200 ng quantity of DNA, roughly 32,000 T cell genomes, went into the sorted-subset replicate PCRs. Sequenced by immunoSEQ multiplex PCR; TCRdb stores in-frame clones only, minus some. Of some 2,000,000 clones listed, roughly 94% are singletons. About this clone itself: Its antigen is undetermined.

The V and J genes are TRBV19 and TRBJ1-5; no definite D call. The clonotype was recovered from a man between 18 and 35 years old in good health. Sequencing was carried out using naive CD4+ T cells sorted from blood. The subset was: CD45RA+ positively selected. CDR3 sequence (DNA): TGTGCCAGTAGCCCGAGAGGGAACGATCAGCCCCAGCATTTT. Encoded protein: CASSPRGNDQPQHF. The full variable domain, rest sourced from reference TRBV19 and TRBJ1-5, is DGGITQSPKYLFRKEGQNVTLSCEQNLNHDAMYWYRQDPGQGLRLIYYSQIVNDFQKGDIAEGYSVSREKKESFPLTVTSAQKNPTAFYLCASSPRGNDQPQHFGDGTRLSIL.